These T cell receptor beta chains were read from a single sample in a study of blood T cell repertoires in COVID-19. Method: immunoSEQ multiplex PCR; TCRdb's copy keeps in-frame clones and lacks some. Of around 98,000 clones in the sample, around 75% are singletons; the top ten hold approximately 25%. Sequenced sample: peripheral blood. The receptor source for this set is a man aged 65-85 years with acute or convalescent COVID-19. Both conserved end residues are part of each CDR3. The order of the fields is D gene, clone size, J gene, CDR3 length, V gene, CDR3 DNA, CDR3 protein. A D gene is named only where the DNA matches it firmly. Size tells how often a clone was seen (once, few, many) or the class of an expanded clone, and some rows leave it out.

TRBD2	.	TRBJ2-1	15	TRBV9	TGTGCCAGCAGCGCAGGACTAGTCCCATACAATGAGCAGTTCTTC	CASSAGLVPYNEQFF
TRBD2	few	TRBJ2-1	15	TRBV28	TGTGCCAGCAGATTTCTAGCGGGAGATTCCAATGAGCAGTTCTTC	CASRFLAGDSNEQFF
TRBD2	.	TRBJ2-3	16	TRBV5-1	TGCGCCAGCAGCATAGGACTAGCGAGTTTCACAGATACGCAGTATTTT	CASSIGLASFTDTQYF
.	.	TRBJ2-2	16	TRBV19	TGTGCCAGTAGAATCGGACACGCCTTGAACACCGGGGAGCTGTTTTTT	CASRIGHALNTGELFF
.	.	TRBJ1-2	15	TRBV4-3	TGCGCCAGCAGCCAAGATGCGGCAGGGAACTATGGCTACACCTTC	CASSQDAAGNYGYTF
TRBD1	.	TRBJ1-4	15	TRBV18	TGTGCCAGCTCCCCCGGACAGGGCGATAATGAAAAACTGTTTTTT	CASSPGQGDNEKLFF
TRBD1	.	TRBJ1-2	13	TRBV6-5	TGTGCCAGCAGTCTGGACAGGATAGTGGGCTACACCTTC	CASSLDRIVGYTF
TRBD2	once	TRBJ2-7	15	TRBV15	TGTGCCACCAGCAGAGGCGGGTTGCGGGAGAGTCAGCAGTACTTC	CATSRGGLRESQQYF
.	.	TRBJ2-4	18	TRBV4-1	TGCGCCAGCAGCCCCTCCCAACAGGGGACTCTAGCCAAAAACATTCAGTACTTC	CASSPSQQGTLAKNIQYF
.	.	TRBJ2-7	14	TRBV3-1/TRBV3-2	TGTGCCAGCAGCCAAGGATGGACGGGGTACGAGCAGTACTTC	CASSQGWTGYEQYF
.	few	TRBJ1-5	16	TRBV7-2	TGTGCCAGCAGCTCCGCGGGAGGGCTTAGCAATCAGCCCCAGCATTTT	CASSSAGGLSNQPQHF
TRBD2	.	TRBJ2-3	17	TRBV19	TGTGCCAGTAGTAAGGTCGCTAGCGGGGCTAGCACAGATACGCAGTATTTT	CASSKVASGASTDTQYF
TRBD2	.	TRBJ2-7	14	TRBV9	TGTGCCAGCAGCGATAGCGGGAGCTCCTACGAGCAGTACTTC	CASSDSGSSYEQYF
.	.	TRBJ2-2	16	TRBV18	TGTGCCAGCTCACCGGTAGTAGCGGCCAACACCGGGGAGCTGTTTTTT	CASSPVVAANTGELFF
.	.	TRBJ2-5	13	TRBV4-1	TGCGCCAGCAGCCAAGGAGTCGGAGAGACCCAGTACTTC	CASSQGVGETQYF
TRBD1	.	TRBJ1-6	15	TRBV6-2/TRBV6-3	TGTGCCAGCAGTTACGACAGGGGTTATAATTCACCCCTCCACTTT	CASSYDRGYNSPLHF
.	.	TRBJ2-1	14	TRBV11-3	TGTGCCAGCAGCTTGAACCAGTTTTACAATGAGCAGTTCTTC	CASSLNQFYNEQFF
.	.	TRBJ2-7	13	TRBV2	TGTGCCAGCAGTGACTGGGCCGGCTACGAGCAGTACTTC	CASSDWAGYEQYF
.	.	TRBJ2-3	15	TRBV5-6	TGTGCCAGCAGCCACACAGGGATAGGACGAGATACGCAGTATTTT	CASSHTGIGRDTQYF
.	.	TRBJ2-3	15	TRBV4-2	TGTGCCAGCAGACAGATCGGAGGCCCCCTAGATACGCAGTATTTT	CASRQIGGPLDTQYF
TRBD2	few	TRBJ2-1	15	TRBV7-9	TGTGCCAGCAGGCGGCTAGCGGGAGAGTTAAATGAGCAGTTCTTC	CASRRLAGELNEQFF
.	.	TRBJ2-1	13	TRBV9	TGTGCCAGCAGTCCAGCGGACTACAATGAGCAGTTCTTC	CASSPADYNEQFF
.	once	TRBJ2-7	14	TRBV3-1/TRBV3-2	TGTGCCAGCAGCTTACAGGGAAAACGCTACGAGCAGTACTTC	CASSLQGKRYEQYF
TRBD2	.	TRBJ2-3	15	TRBV18	TGTGCCAGCTCACCACCGGGGAGGGGCACAGATACGCAGTATTTT	CASSPPGRGTDTQYF
TRBD2	few	TRBJ2-7	18	TRBV7-6	TGTGCCAGCAGCTTATCGGGACTAGCGGGAGGGTCCTCCTACGAGCAGTACTTC	CASSLSGLAGGSSYEQYF
TRBD2	.	TRBJ2-7	16	TRBV18	TGTGCCAGCTCACCACCGTCGGGAGGGCCCTCGGGGGAGCAGTACTTC	CASSPPSGGPSGEQYF
.	.	TRBJ1-4	19	TRBV27	TGTGCCAGCAGTTTAAGGGTGTTTACGGGATCATCAGCTAATGAAAAACTGTTTTTT	CASSLRVFTGSSANEKLFF
.	.	TRBJ1-1	15	TRBV27	TGTGCCAGCAGTTCGCCGTTAACGTACGGGTATGAAGCTTTCTTT	CASSSPLTYGYEAFF
TRBD2	.	TRBJ2-7	16	TRBV4-3	TGCGCCAGCAGCCAAGCTTTAGCCGGGAGGGTCAACGAGCAGTACTTC	CASSQALAGRVNEQYF
TRBD1	few	TRBJ1-5	15	TRBV5-1	TGCGCCAGCAGCCCAACAGGGGGCAGCAATCAGCCCCAGCATTTT	CASSPTGGSNQPQHF
.	.	TRBJ2-5	13	TRBV4-2	TGTGCCAGCAGCCAAGGGGAGCAAGAGACCCAGTACTTC	CASSQGEQETQYF
.	.	TRBJ2-2	15	TRBV7-3	TGTGCCAGCAGCCCCCCCGGGACTTTGACCGGGGAGCTGTTTTTT	CASSPPGTLTGELFF
.	.	TRBJ2-5	14	TRBV3-1/TRBV3-2	TGTGCCAGCAGCCTGAGCCCGCTGAAAGAGACCCAGTACTTC	CASSLSPLKETQYF
TRBD1	few	TRBJ1-1	13	TRBV19	TGTGCCAGTAGGGAAACAGGGGGGACTGAAGCTTTCTTT	CASRETGGTEAFF
.	.	TRBJ2-7	14	TRBV7-2	TGTGCCAGCAGCTTAGCCCAGGGGACCTACGAGCAGTACTTC	CASSLAQGTYEQYF
TRBD1	.	TRBJ1-2	14	TRBV3-1/TRBV3-2	TGTGCCAGCAGCCAGGGACAGGCGAACTATGGCTACACCTTC	CASSQGQANYGYTF